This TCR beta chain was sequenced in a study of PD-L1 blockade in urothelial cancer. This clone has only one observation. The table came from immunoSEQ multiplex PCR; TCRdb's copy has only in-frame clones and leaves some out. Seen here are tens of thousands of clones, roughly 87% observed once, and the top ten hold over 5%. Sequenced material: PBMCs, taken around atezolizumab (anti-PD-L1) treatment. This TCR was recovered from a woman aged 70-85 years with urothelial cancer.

This CDR3 is CASSEVVGYSGNTIYF. CDR3 in DNA: TGTGCCAGCAGTGAAGTTGTCGGTTACTCTGGAAACACCATATATTTT. The chain uses TRBV2 and TRBJ1-3; D is unclear. The CDR3 has 16 residues. V lost 1 base and J lost 0, with 10 bases in between. Germline CDR1 is SNHLY and CDR2 is FYNNEI. Combining the CDR3 with reference TRBV2 and TRBJ1-3 gives the whole variable domain EPEVTQTPSHQVTQMGQEVILRCVPISNHLYFYWYRQILGQKVEFLVSFYNNEISEKSEIFDDQFSVERPDGSNFTLKIRSTKLEDSAMYFCASSEVVGYSGNTIYFGEGSWLTVV.